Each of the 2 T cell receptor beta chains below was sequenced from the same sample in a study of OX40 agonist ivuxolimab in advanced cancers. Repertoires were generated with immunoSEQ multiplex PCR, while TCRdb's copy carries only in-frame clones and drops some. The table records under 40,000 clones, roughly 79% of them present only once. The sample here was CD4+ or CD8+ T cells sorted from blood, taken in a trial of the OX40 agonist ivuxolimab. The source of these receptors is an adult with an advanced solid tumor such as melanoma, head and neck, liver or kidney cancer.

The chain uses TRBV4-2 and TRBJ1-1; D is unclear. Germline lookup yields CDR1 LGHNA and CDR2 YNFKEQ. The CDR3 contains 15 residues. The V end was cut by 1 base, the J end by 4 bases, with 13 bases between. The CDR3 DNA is TGTGCCAGCAGCCAAGCCCCTTCGCTAGTCACTGAAGCTTTCTTT. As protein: CASSQAPSLVTEAFF.

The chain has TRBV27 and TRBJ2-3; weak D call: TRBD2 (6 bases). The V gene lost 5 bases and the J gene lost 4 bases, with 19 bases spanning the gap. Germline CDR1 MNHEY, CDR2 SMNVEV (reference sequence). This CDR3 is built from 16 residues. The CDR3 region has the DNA TGTGCCAGCAGTCCCTTTGGGCCTGGAGGGGCAGATACGCAGTATTTT. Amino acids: CASSPFGPGGADTQYF.